The rows below give T cell receptor beta chains drawn from one sample of a study of technical replicates of blood from a few donors. Sequencing was performed with immunoSEQ multiplex PCR; in TCRdb, only in-frame clones are kept and a portion is missing. The sample lists approximately 65,000 clones; roughly 86% were seen once. The material sequenced was PBMCs. The origin of the receptors is a human donor in good health. Some clones in this sample may be carry-over from other donors' samples. Both conserved end residues are part of each CDR3. A clone size is listed for some rows: how often the clone was seen (once, few, many), or a class if it is expanded.

V	size	J	CDR3
TRBV7-3	NA	TRBJ1-6	CASSLYGYDSPLHF
TRBV9	NA	TRBJ2-1	CASSVASGSLSYEQFF
TRBV5-1	NA	TRBJ2-7	CASTEGYEQYF
TRBV19	once	TRBJ2-7	CASTPGTGTYEQYF
TRBV4-2	NA	TRBJ1-6	CASSLGQGRNNSPLHF
TRBV7-9	NA	TRBJ2-6	CASSRGLSSSGANVLTF
TRBV5-8	NA	TRBJ2-5	CASSNRVSETQYF
TRBV27	once	TRBJ2-5	CASSPWGGQETQYF
TRBV5-4	NA	TRBJ1-1	CASSTGTDYKAEAFF
TRBV18	NA	TRBJ2-3	CASSPKQGLGGTDTQYF
TRBV5-6	large	TRBJ2-1	CASSPGLPNDEQFF
TRBV11-2	NA	TRBJ2-3	CASSKSVLTDTQYF
TRBV7-3	NA	TRBJ2-5	CASSSLAGGGETQYF
TRBV6-5	NA	TRBJ2-7	CASGDFTYEQYF
TRBV2	NA	TRBJ1-5	CASSEGRSNQPQHF
TRBV7-9	NA	TRBJ2-7	CASSSDRVRPYEQYF
TRBV5-1	NA	TRBJ1-5	CASSLASNQPQHF
TRBV27	NA	TRBJ2-5	CASSPMTGLQETQYF